These T cell receptor beta chains were read from a single sample in a study of T cell responses to AZD1222 COVID-19 vaccine. TCRdb keeps only in-frame clones here, not all; method: immunoSEQ multiplex PCR. The table shows approximately 25,000 clones, with roughly 90% occurring only once. The sample was peripheral blood, taken 28 days after the second AZD1222 dose. The receptors originated from an adult who received the AZD1222 COVID-19 vaccine. CDR3s include the opening cysteine and the closing phenylalanine or tryptophan. D genes are given only for firm matches. The size entry is marked missing in some rows and otherwise reads once, few, many or a size class.

j_gene	d_gene	v_gene	abundance	CDR3aa	CDR3nt
TRBJ2-7	TRBD2	TRBV4-1	NA	CASSLGIASGSYEQYF	TGCGCCAGCAGCCTGGGGATTGCTAGCGGGAGCTACGAGCAGTACTTC
TRBJ1-5	NA	TRBV12-3/TRBV12-4	NA	CASSFSRQPQHF	TGTGCCAGCAGTTTCTCTAGGCAGCCCCAGCATTTT
TRBJ1-4	NA	TRBV9	NA	CASGAVNEKLFF	TGTGCCAGCGGGGCCGTAAATGAAAAACTGTTTTTT
TRBJ2-2	TRBD1	TRBV5-1	NA	CASTAVTGVYSGELFF	TGCGCCAGCACTGCCGTCACAGGGGTGTATTCCGGGGAGCTGTTTTTT
TRBJ1-2	NA	TRBV3-1/TRBV3-2	NA	CASSRQSDYGYTF	TGTGCCAGCAGCCGTCAGAGCGACTATGGCTACACCTTC
TRBJ2-5	TRBD2	TRBV5-1	NA	CASATRDYKETQYF	TGCGCCAGCGCGACCCGGGACTACAAAGAGACCCAGTACTTC
TRBJ1-2	TRBD1	TRBV19	NA	CASSRKTGKDYGYTF	TGTGCCAGTAGTAGAAAGACAGGGAAGGACTATGGCTACACCTTC
TRBJ2-1	TRBD2	TRBV7-7	NA	CASSPAFTSGSVGEQFF	TGTGCTAGCAGCCCAGCCTTTACTAGCGGGTCAGTCGGTGAGCAGTTCTTC
TRBJ2-1	NA	TRBV28	NA	CASSSVADSSYNEQFF	TGTGCCAGCAGTTCGGTAGCGGATAGCTCCTACAATGAGCAGTTCTTC
TRBJ2-2	NA	TRBV12-3/TRBV12-4	once	CASTSYTGELFF	TGTGCCAGCACCTCGTACACCGGGGAGCTGTTTTTT
TRBJ1-2	NA	TRBV20-1	NA	CSARHDYGYTF	TGCAGTGCTAGACACGACTATGGCTACACCTTC
TRBJ1-4	NA	TRBV2	NA	CASLFGREHEKLFF	TGTGCCAGCCTCTTTGGCCGGGAACATGAAAAACTGTTTTTT
TRBJ1-4	NA	TRBV7-9	NA	CASGEGANEKLFF	TGTGCCAGCGGCGAAGGGGCAAATGAAAAACTGTTTTTT
TRBJ2-2	NA	TRBV18	NA	CASSQDIINTGELFF	TGTGCCAGCTCACAGGACATTATAAACACCGGGGAGCTGTTTTTT
TRBJ2-5	NA	TRBV19	NA	CATQSVGGKETQYF	TGTGCCACCCAGTCAGTCGGAGGGAAAGAGACCCAGTACTTC
TRBJ2-2	NA	TRBV6-1	NA	CASSALGHLTNTGELFF	TGTGCCAGCAGTGCCCTTGGACACCTCACGAACACCGGGGAGCTGTTTTTT
TRBJ2-2	TRBD1	TRBV7-8	NA	CASSRDRGDTGELFF	TGTGCCAGCAGCCGTGACAGGGGAGACACCGGGGAGCTGTTTTTT
TRBJ2-7	TRBD2	TRBV7-2	NA	CASSPNTGTSGVAREQYF	TGTGCCAGCAGCCCCAACACCGGGACTAGCGGGGTGGCCAGGGAGCAGTACTTC
TRBJ1-5	NA	TRBV12-5	NA	CASGLETRGAHYSNQPQHF	TGTGCTAGTGGTTTGGAAACGAGGGGGGCCCATTATAGCAATCAGCCCCAGCATTTT
TRBJ2-1	NA	TRBV24-1	NA	CATSDLPGPGSYNEQFF	TGTGCCACCAGTGATTTGCCCGGACCGGGCTCCTACAATGAGCAGTTCTTC
TRBJ2-1	TRBD1	TRBV28	NA	CASRGTGGEQFF	TGTGCCAGCAGAGGGACAGGGGGCGAGCAGTTCTTC
TRBJ2-3	NA	TRBV9	once	CASSRGPGTDTQYF	TGTGCCAGCAGCAGAGGGCCGGGGACAGATACGCAGTATTTT
TRBJ2-7	NA	TRBV3-1/TRBV3-2	NA	CASSQGTRHEQYF	TGTGCCAGCAGCCAAGGGACCCGGCACGAGCAGTACTTC
TRBJ2-1	TRBD2	TRBV7-3	NA	CASSTKLAGNNEQFF	TGTGCCAGCAGCACCAAACTAGCGGGAAACAATGAGCAGTTCTTC
TRBJ1-3	NA	TRBV4-3	NA	CASSQEPSFQSVSGNTIYF	TGCGCCAGCAGCCAAGAGCCATCTTTCCAGAGCGTCTCTGGAAACACCATATATTTT
TRBJ1-5	TRBD1	TRBV12-5	NA	CASGLVWDRRQGPQHF	TGTGCTAGTGGTTTGGTCTGGGACAGACGACAAGGGCCCCAGCATTTT
TRBJ1-1	TRBD1	TRBV7-2	NA	CASSRQGDTEAFF	TGTGCCAGCAGCAGACAGGGGGACACTGAAGCTTTCTTT
TRBJ2-1	NA	TRBV7-2	NA	CASSLAGWVEQFF	TGTGCCAGCAGCTTAGCAGGGTGGGTTGAGCAGTTCTTC
TRBJ1-5	NA	TRBV5-1	NA	CASSLDGVSNQPQHF	TGCGCCAGCAGCTTGGACGGGGTTAGCAATCAGCCCCAGCATTTT
TRBJ1-2	NA	TRBV28	NA	CASRGSLDHGYTF	TGTGCCAGCAGGGGCAGCCTCGATCATGGCTACACCTTC
TRBJ1-4	NA	TRBV5-1	NA	CASSGGTSDEKLFF	TGCGCCAGCAGCGGGGGGACAAGCGATGAAAAACTGTTTTTT
TRBJ1-5	NA	TRBV2	NA	CASTYSLGSNQPQHF	TGTGCCAGCACCTACTCTTTGGGAAGCAATCAGCCCCAGCATTTT
TRBJ2-3	TRBD2	TRBV5-1	once	CASSLGTSGTADTQYF	TGCGCCAGCAGCCTCGGGACTAGCGGGACGGCAGATACGCAGTATTTT
TRBJ2-3	TRBD2	TRBV2	once	CASSAPGIAGGGLLDTQYF	TGTGCCAGCAGTGCCCCGGGAATCGCGGGAGGAGGTCTGTTAGATACGCAGTATTTT
TRBJ2-1	TRBD2	TRBV5-1	NA	CASSLTSGSPSYNEQFF	TGCGCCAGCAGCTTGACTAGCGGGAGTCCCTCCTACAATGAGCAGTTCTTC
TRBJ1-1	NA	TRBV28	NA	CASSLDATLRSEAFF	TGTGCCAGCAGTTTAGACGCGACACTCAGATCTGAAGCTTTCTTT
TRBJ1-1	NA	TRBV10-2	NA	CASSLVRVAEAFF	TGCGCCAGCAGCTTGGTTAGGGTCGCTGAAGCTTTCTTT
TRBJ2-7	NA	TRBV3-1/TRBV3-2	NA	CASSQAPCRGEDEQYF	TGTGCCAGCAGCCAAGCCCCTTGTCGAGGGGAGGACGAGCAGTACTTC
TRBJ2-6	NA	TRBV6-4	NA	CASSDGRSGANVLTF	TGTGCCAGCAGTGATGGACGGTCTGGGGCCAACGTCCTGACTTTC
TRBJ1-5	NA	TRBV28	NA	CASTLDPWPQHF	TGTGCCAGCACCTTAGATCCCTGGCCTCAGCATTTT
TRBJ2-3	NA	TRBV7-2	NA	CASSQSSGRTDTQYF	TGTGCCAGCAGCCAATCCAGCGGGCGGACAGATACGCAGTATTTT
TRBJ2-1	NA	TRBV5-1	NA	CASSLVAVGSSYNEQFF	TGCGCCAGCAGCTTGGTGGCGGTAGGGAGCTCCTACAATGAGCAGTTCTTC
TRBJ2-3	TRBD1	TRBV5-1	NA	CASSWTGVSTDTQYF	TGCGCCAGCAGCTGGACAGGGGTTTCCACAGATACGCAGTATTTT
TRBJ1-2	TRBD1	TRBV2	NA	CASSRDRGNYGYTF	TGTGCCAGCAGTCGGGACAGGGGGAACTATGGCTACACCTTC
TRBJ1-3	NA	TRBV5-1	NA	CATSTGTPSSGNTIYF	TGCGCCACCTCTACGGGGACTCCGAGCTCTGGAAACACCATATATTTT
TRBJ2-5	NA	TRBV7-2	NA	CASSLEFSRGTQYF	TGTGCCAGCAGCTTAGAGTTTTCGCGGGGGACCCAGTACTTC
TRBJ1-1	NA	TRBV11-2	NA	CASSFSNTEAFF	TGTGCCAGCAGCTTTTCGAACACTGAAGCTTTCTTT
TRBJ1-5	NA	TRBV30	NA	CAWSPTGNSNQPQHF	TGTGCCTGGAGCCCGACAGGAAATAGCAATCAGCCCCAGCATTTT
TRBJ1-1	NA	TRBV7-9	NA	CASSLPLNTEAFF	TGTGCCAGCAGCTTACCCCTGAACACTGAAGCTTTCTTT
TRBJ2-7	NA	TRBV5-6	NA	CASSLRGLSSYEQYF	TGTGCCAGCAGCTTGAGGGGCCTGTCGTCCTACGAGCAGTACTTC
TRBJ1-5	NA	TRBV6-1	NA	CASSEANRQPQHF	TGTGCCAGCAGTGAAGCGAACCGACAGCCCCAGCATTTT
TRBJ2-5	NA	TRBV11-3	NA	CASSPPGVGAGETQYF	TGTGCCAGCAGCCCCCCTGGTGTCGGCGCCGGGGAGACCCAGTACTTC
TRBJ2-5	NA	TRBV29-1	NA	CSVDVGAGETQYF	TGCAGCGTTGATGTGGGAGCAGGAGAGACCCAGTACTTC
TRBJ2-4	NA	TRBV29-1	few	CSVGSNKNIQYF	TGCAGCGTTGGGTCCAACAAAAACATTCAGTACTTC
TRBJ2-7	NA	TRBV10-2	NA	CASRHQAPNLYEQYF	TGCGCCAGCAGGCACCAGGCGCCCAACCTTTACGAGCAGTACTTC